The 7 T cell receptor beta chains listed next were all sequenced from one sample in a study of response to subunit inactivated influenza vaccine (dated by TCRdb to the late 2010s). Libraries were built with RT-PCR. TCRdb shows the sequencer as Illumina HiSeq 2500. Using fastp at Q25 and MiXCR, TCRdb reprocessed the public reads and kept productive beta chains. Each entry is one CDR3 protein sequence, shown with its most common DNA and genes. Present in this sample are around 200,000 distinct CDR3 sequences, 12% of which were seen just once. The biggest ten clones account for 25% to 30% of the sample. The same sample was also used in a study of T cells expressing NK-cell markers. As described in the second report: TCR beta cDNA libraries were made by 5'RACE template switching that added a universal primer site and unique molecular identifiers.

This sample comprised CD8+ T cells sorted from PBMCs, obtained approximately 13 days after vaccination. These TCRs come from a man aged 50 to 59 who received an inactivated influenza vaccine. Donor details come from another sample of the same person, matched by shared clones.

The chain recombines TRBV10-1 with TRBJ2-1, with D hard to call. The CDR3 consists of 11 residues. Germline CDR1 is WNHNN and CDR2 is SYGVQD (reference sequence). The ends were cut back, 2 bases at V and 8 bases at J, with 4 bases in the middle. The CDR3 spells CASSEGDEQFF. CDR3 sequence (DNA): TGCGCCAGCAGTGAGGGGGATGAGCAGTTCTTC.

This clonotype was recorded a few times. The CDR3 loop is CASSQWTGLNTGELFF. DNA for the CDR3: TGCGCCAGCAGCCAGTGGACAGGCCTGAACACCGGGGAGCTGTTTTTT. The rearrangement links TRBV4-1 to TRBJ2-2; 7 positions match TRBD1. Germline values: CDR1 MGHRA, CDR2 YSYEKL. Germline trimming cut 3 bases from V and 1 base from J; bases unmatched to any gene: 5. The CDR3 length is 16 residues.

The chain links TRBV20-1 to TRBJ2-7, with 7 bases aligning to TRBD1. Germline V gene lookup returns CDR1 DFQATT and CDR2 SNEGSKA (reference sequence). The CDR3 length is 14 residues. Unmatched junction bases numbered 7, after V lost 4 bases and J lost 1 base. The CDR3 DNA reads TGCAGTGCTATCGGGACAGCCAATTCCTACGAGCAGTACTTC. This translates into CSAIGTANSYEQYF.

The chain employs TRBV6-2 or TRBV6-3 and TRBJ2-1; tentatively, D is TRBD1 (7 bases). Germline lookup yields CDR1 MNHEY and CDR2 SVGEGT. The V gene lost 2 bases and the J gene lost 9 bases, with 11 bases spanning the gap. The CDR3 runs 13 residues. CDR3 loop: CASSYGGGGEQFF. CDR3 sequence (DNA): TGTGCCAGCAGTTACGGAGGGGGCGGTGAGCAGTTCTTC.

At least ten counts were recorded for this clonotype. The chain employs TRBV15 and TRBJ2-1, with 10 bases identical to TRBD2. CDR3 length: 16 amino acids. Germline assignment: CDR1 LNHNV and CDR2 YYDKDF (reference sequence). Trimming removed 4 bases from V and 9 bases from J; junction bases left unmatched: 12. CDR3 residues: CATSNALAGRGIEQFF. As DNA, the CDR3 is TGTGCCACCAGCAACGCACTAGCGGGGAGGGGAATTGAGCAGTTCTTC.

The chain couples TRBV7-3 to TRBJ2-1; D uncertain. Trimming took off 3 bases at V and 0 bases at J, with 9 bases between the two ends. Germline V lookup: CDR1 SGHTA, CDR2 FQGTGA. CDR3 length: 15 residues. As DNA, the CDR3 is TGTGCCAGCAGCTTTGTGGCCAGCTCCTACAATGAGCAGTTCTTC. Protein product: CASSFVASSYNEQFF.

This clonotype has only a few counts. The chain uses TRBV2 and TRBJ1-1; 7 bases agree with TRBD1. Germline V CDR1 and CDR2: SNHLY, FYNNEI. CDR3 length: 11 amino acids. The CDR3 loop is CVDRLGTEAFF. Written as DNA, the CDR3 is TGTGTGGACAGGTTGGGGACTGAAGCTTTCTTT.